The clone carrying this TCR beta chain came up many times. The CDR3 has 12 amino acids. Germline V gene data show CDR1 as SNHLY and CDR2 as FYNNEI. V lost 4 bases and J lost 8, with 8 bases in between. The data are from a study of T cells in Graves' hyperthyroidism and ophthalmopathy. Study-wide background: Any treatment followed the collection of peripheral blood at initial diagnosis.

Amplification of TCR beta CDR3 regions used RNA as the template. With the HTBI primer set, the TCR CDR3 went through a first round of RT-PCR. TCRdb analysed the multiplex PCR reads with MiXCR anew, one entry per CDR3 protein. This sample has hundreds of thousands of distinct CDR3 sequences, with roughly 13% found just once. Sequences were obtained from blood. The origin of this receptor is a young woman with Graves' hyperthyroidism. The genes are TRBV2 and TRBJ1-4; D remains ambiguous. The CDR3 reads CASSVMGEKLFF. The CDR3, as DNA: TGTGCCAGCAGTGTCATGGGGGAAAAACTGTTTTTT.